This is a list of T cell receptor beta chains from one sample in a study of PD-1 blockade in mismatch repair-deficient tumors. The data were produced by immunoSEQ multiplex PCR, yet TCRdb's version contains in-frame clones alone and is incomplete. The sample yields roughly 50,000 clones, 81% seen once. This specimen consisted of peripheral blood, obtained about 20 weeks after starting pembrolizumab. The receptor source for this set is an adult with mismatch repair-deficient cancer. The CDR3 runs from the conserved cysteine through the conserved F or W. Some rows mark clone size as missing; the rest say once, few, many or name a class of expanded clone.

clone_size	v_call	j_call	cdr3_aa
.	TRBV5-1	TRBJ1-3	CASSLGTGSAGNTIYF
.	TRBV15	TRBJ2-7	CATSRESSYEQYF
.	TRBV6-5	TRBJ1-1	CASSYGGNRGTEAFF
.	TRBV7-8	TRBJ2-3	CASSSSGRDTQYF
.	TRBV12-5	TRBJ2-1	CASGSTSPLADEQFF
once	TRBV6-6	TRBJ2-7	CASSYSRATYEQYF
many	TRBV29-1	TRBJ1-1	CSVGTGETEAFF
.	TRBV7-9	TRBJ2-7	CASSSDRVYEQYF
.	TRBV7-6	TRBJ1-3	CASSYRSTGNTIYF
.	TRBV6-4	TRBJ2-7	CASRGYEQYF
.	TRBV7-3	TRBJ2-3	CAIQPPGGTDTQYF
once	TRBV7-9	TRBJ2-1	CASSLDPDGGGEQFF
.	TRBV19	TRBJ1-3	CASSMLLDWNSGNTIYF
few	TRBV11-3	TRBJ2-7	CASSLIVGGTYEQYF
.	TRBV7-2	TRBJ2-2	CASSQGLSNTGELFF
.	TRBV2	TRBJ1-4	CASSDQGPNEKLFF
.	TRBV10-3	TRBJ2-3	CAISVLGTDTQYF
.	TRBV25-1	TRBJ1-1	CASSEFLAAAVAFF